This record concerns one T cell receptor (beta chain) sequence. In the original workflow: Amplification of reference gene primers provided the estimated nucleated cell counts. Assay used: immunoSEQ multiplex PCR; TCRdb lists only in-frame clones, some missing. Clone size and V and J calls were adopted from that table, with D and trimming inferred from the DNA. This table has approximately 96,000 clones, about 85% appearing once. These data originate in a study of blood T cell repertoires in COVID-19. Trimming took off 7 bases at V and 5 bases at J, with 15 bases between the two ends. This CDR3 is built from 14 residues. Germline CDR1 and CDR2: ENHRY and SYGVKD.

The sequenced sample was peripheral blood. The TCR originated in a woman of 80 years or more with acute or convalescent COVID-19. The genes are TRBV10-3 and TRBJ2-1; tentative D call: TRBD2 (6 bases). For the CDR3, the DNA is TGTGCCATCAAGGGGACTGCGTGGGACAATGAGCAGTTCTTC. Translation gives CAIKGTAWDNEQFF.